This T cell receptor (beta chain) was observed in a study of T cells in narcolepsy (dated by TCRdb to 2017 to 2018). Concerning the study at large: Patients with narcolepsy type 1 or type 2 (NT1, NT2) were enrolled in the study together with healthy control donors. The study sought autoreactive T cells targeting hypocretin neuron self-antigens (hypocretin, TRIB2) in narcolepsy patients, using TCR Vbeta sequencing to track clonotypes in blood and CSF.

There are 16 amino acids in the CDR3, from cysteine to phenylalanine inclusive. Only CDR3 DNA remains: 48 bases, in frame from the first base. Unmatched junction bases come to 9, with V trimmed by 4 bases and J by 4 bases. The germline V gene provides CDR1 MNHEY and CDR2 SVGAGI. Libraries were prepared through the immunoSEQ multiplex PCR assay. TCRdb took over this immuneACCESS table, retaining in-frame rearrangements with V and J assigned. Such tables are incomplete; in checked studies, under half of the missing clones stem from an unresolved V gene, and the remainder is unexplained. The sample includes roughly 25,000 clones, with 75% to 90% observed a single time. Under 1.5% of the sample lies in the top ten. Remarks on this clone: Which antigen it targets is not known. One base away there is no much larger clone; base qualities are not given.

The research as a whole found: Plots that compared CSF and blood CD4+ T cell clonotypes from the same patient highlighted HCRT-specific and TRIB2-specific autoreactive clonotypes. Autoreactive clonotypes were reported to be detected serially in the blood of the same patients and of different patients, but not in the blood of healthy controls. Numbers of sequenced blood memory CD4+ clonotypes were comparable, averaging approximately 42,000 in patients and 33,354 in controls. No sequences matching autoreactive T cell clones were present in some of the blood memory CD4+ repertoires from patients and controls.

Memory CD4+ T cells were sorted ex vivo from peripheral blood of narcolepsy patients and healthy controls for TCR Vbeta sequencing. Sequencing was done on a sample of CD45RA- memory CD4+ T cells from PBMCs. The cell subset or site label on this specimen signifies: memory T cells sorted ex vivo from peripheral blood. The rearranged segments are TRBV6-5 and TRBJ1-5; the junction holds 8 bases that match TRBD1. The sequence was collected from a human donor with narcolepsy. The CDR3 has the sequence CASSSAGTGPNQPQHF. The base sequence is TGTGCCAGCAGTTCCGCCGGGACAGGACCTAATCAGCCCCAGCATTTT.